Included here is one T cell receptor (beta chain) sequence, with context. CDR1 is MNHEY and CDR2 is SVGAGI in the germline V gene. The CDR3 is 12 amino acids. V was clipped by 2 bases and J by 9 bases, with 9 bases between them. The data derive from a study of blood T cell repertoires in COVID-19. Cohorts were based on clinical histories the participants reported. TCRdb's table, derived via immunoSEQ multiplex PCR, lists solely in-frame clones and lacks some. Here the sample spans around 250,000 clones, approximately 84% being singletons. This receptor was taken from a man aged 50 or older who had recovered from COVID-19. The chain joins TRBV6-5 to TRBJ2-3; possibly TRBD1 for D (6 bases). Sequenced material: PBMCs or T cells enriched from blood (not recorded which). The CDR3, as DNA: TGTGCCAGCAGTTACGGACAGACAACGCAGTATTTT. It translates to CASSYGQTTQYF.